One sample yielded the 8 T cell receptor beta chains listed below, sequenced in a study of cytomegalovirus exposure and HLA in healthy donors. PCR involved 60 Vbeta and 13 Jbeta primers. Libraries were prepared by immunoSEQ multiplex PCR; TCRdb keeps only in-frame clonotypes and omits some of them. This table holds 60,000 to 65,000 clones, 71% found once. The sample was PBMCs. All receptors come from a man aged 50-60 years in good health and CMV-seropositive.

In the case of this clone: Other DNA sequences in the sample encode the same CDR3. The chain carries TRBV5-4 and TRBJ2-3, with 7 bases fitting TRBD2. The trim removed 5 bases at V and 0 bases at J, leaving 6 bases unmatched. The CDR3 consists of 15 residues. Looked up from germline, CDR1 is SGHNT and CDR2 is YYREEE (reference sequence). CDR3 residues: CASRDQRGSTDTQYF. Written as DNA, the CDR3 is TGTGCCAGCAGGGACCAGCGGGGAAGCACAGATACGCAGTATTTT.

V usage is TRBV5-1 and J usage is TRBJ1-1; 9 nucleotides line up with TRBD1. Germline lookup yields CDR1 SGHRS and CDR2 YFSETQ. This CDR3 is built from 13 residues. V trimming: 3 bases; J trimming: 8 bases; junction bases outside the gene matches: 5. The CDR3, as DNA: TGCGCCAGCAGCTCCCGGACAGGGGACGAAGCTTTCTTT. It encodes CASSSRTGDEAFF. Full variable domain (missing parts from reference TRBV5-1 and TRBJ1-1): KAGVTQTPRYLIKTRGQQVTLSCSPISGHRSVSWYQQTPGQGLQFLFEYFSETQRNKGNFPGRFSGRQFSNSRSEMNVSTLELGDSALYLCASSSRTGDEAFFGQGTRLTVV.

The rearrangement links TRBV15 to TRBJ1-4; 9 bases are shared with TRBD1. The CDR3 spans 15 residues. The V and J ends lost 1 base and 7 bases, in that order; junction bases with no gene match: 4. Germline V gives CDR1 LNHNV, CDR2 YYDKDF (reference sequence). The CDR3 loop is CATSRAGTGSEKLFF. CDR3 DNA: TGTGCCACCAGCAGAGCAGGGACAGGGTCTGAAAAACTGTTTTTT.

This clone is a singleton in its sample. The chain couples TRBV6-5 to TRBJ1-2; D not certain. The CDR3 extends over 16 amino acids. The germline CDR1 and CDR2 sequences are MNHEY and SVGAGI. Between the trimmed V and J ends, which lost 0 bases and 4 bases, there was a span of 15 bases. The CDR3 reads CASSYSSPRESYGYTF. The DNA of the CDR3 is TGTGCCAGCAGTTACTCTAGCCCCCGGGAGTCCTATGGCTACACCTTC.

This chain joins TRBV6-1 and TRBJ1-3, with D maybe TRBD1 (5 bases). The CDR3 extends over 16 amino acids. V lost 4 bases to trimming and J lost 0 bases, with 13 bases between them. From germline, CDR1 is MNHNS and CDR2 SASEGT. Here the CDR3 reads CASSAGLGGSGNTIYF. CDR3 in DNA: TGTGCCAGCAGTGCAGGGCTGGGGGGCTCTGGAAACACCATATATTTT.

V is TRBV7-2 and J is TRBJ2-3; 7 nucleotides agree with TRBD1. J lost 7 bases, V lost 8 bases, and 18 bases had no gene match. Germline CDR1 SGHTA, CDR2 FQGNSA. The CDR3 length is 16 residues. CDR3 in DNA: TGTGCCAGCTCCCCCTCAACCCGGGACAGCGTTTATACGCAGTATTTT. Translating gives CASSPSTRDSVYTQYF.

This clone was seen a few times. V gene TRBV7-8 combines with J gene TRBJ1-4; D is unresolved. Germline values: CDR1 SGHVS, CDR2 FQNEAQ. The length of the CDR3 is 15 residues. V lost 6 bases and J 4 bases, leaving 15 bases between the germline ends. The CDR3 loop is CASSREGFGNEKLFF. Written as DNA, the CDR3 is TGTGCCAGCAGTCGGGAGGGTTTCGGTAATGAAAAACTGTTTTTT.

The rearrangement uses TRBV19 and TRBJ2-7; D might be TRBD1 (6 bases). The CDR3 contains 15 residues. V dropped 3 bases and J dropped 2 bases, with 14 bases sitting between them. Germline assignment: CDR1 LNHDA and CDR2 SQIVND (reference sequence). In DNA, the CDR3 is TGTGCCAGTAGTATGTCGGGACAAATACCCTACGAGCAGTACTTC. Its translation: CASSMSGQIPYEQYF.